The 3 T cell receptor beta chains in this list originate from one sample, sequenced in a study of a mutant IDH1 vaccine in newly diagnosed glioma. Antigens for these TCRs are unknown. Produced via immunoSEQ multiplex PCR; TCRdb's table is partial and in-frame only. Of 40,000 to 50,000 clones listed, about four fifths are singletons. Time point here: week 23, last vaccination. Vaccine doses each comprised 300 ug of mutant IDH1 20-mer peptide, with topical imiquimod. Material: PBMCs, obtained from a glioma patient whose treatment included an IDH1 peptide vaccine. The receptors here all came from a woman aged 40-49 years with glioma. Some clones in this sample may be carry-over from other donors' samples.

The chain links TRBV5-1 to TRBJ1-3; D is undetermined. The CDR3 covers 15 residues. Germline-derived CDR1 and CDR2 are SGHRS and YFSETQ. V was clipped by 1 base and J by 6 bases, with 14 bases between them. The DNA for the CDR3 is TGCGCCAGCAGCTTGATGGAGGCAGCCCAAAACACCATATATTTT. Amino acid sequence: CASSLMEAAQNTIYF. Looking up the rest from reference TRBV5-1 and TRBJ1-3 gives the full variable domain: KAGVTQTPRYLIKTRGQQVTLSCSPISGHRSVSWYQQTPGQGLQFLFEYFSETQRNKGNFPGRFSGRQFSNSRSEMNVSTLELGDSALYLCASSLMEAAQNTIYFGEGSWLTVV.

The chain uses TRBV5-1 and TRBJ2-7, with 7 bases fitting TRBD2. Losses at the gene ends were 5 bases for V and 2 bases for J; bases not matched to a gene: 4. This CDR3 comprises 13 residues. The germline gives CDR1 SGHRS, CDR2 YFSETQ. In DNA, the CDR3 is TGCGCCAGCAGTACCGGGACTACCTACGAGCAGTACTTC. Translated: CASSTGTTYEQYF.

This clone was seen a single time. The CDR3 region has the DNA TGTGCCAGCAGCCCCAGGGACAGGGGTTCTCTGGATACGCAGTATTTT. Translation: CASSPRDRGSLDTQYF. This rearrangement joins TRBV13 to TRBJ2-3, with 10 bases identical to TRBD1. The CDR3 runs 16 residues. Trimming at V came to 5 bases and at J to 6 bases, leaving 11 bases not matched to a gene. CDR1 and CDR2 (germline): PRHDT, FYEKMQ (reference sequence).